These 13 T cell receptor beta chains came from one sample sequenced in a study of blood T cell repertoires in COVID-19. The assay was immunoSEQ multiplex PCR, and TCRdb's table has in-frame clones only and misses some. The profile shows some 110,000 clones, 85% of them singletons. The sequencing input was peripheral blood. Every receptor here comes from a woman over 75 with COVID-19, enrolled during active disease.

V gene TRBV3-1 (or the pseudogene TRBV3-2) combines with J gene TRBJ2-7; a possible D gene is TRBD2 (6 bases). This CDR3 region has 14 residues. From germline, CDR1 is LGHDT and CDR2 YNNKEL (reference sequence). With 4 bases removed from V and 0 bases from J, the gap between germline ends came to 10 bases. The CDR3 region is CASSRGGTSYEQYF. CDR3 DNA: TGTGCCAGCAGCCGGGGCGGGACCTCCTACGAGCAGTACTTC.

V is TRBV27 and J is TRBJ2-3, with TRBD2 matching over 11 bases. Germline V gene lookup returns CDR1 MNHEY and CDR2 SMNVEV (reference sequence). The V and J ends lost 7 bases and 4 bases, in that order; junction bases with no gene match: 16. This CDR3 contains 18 residues. CDR3 in DNA: TGTGCCAGCAACGCCCAAAGGTTACTAGCGGGAGAATCAGATACGCAGTATTTT. Protein: CASNAQRLLAGESDTQYF.

The rearrangement uses TRBV28 and TRBJ1-1; TRBD1 matches 9 bases. The trim removed 6 bases at V and 6 bases at J, leaving 5 bases unmatched. The CDR3 sequence is 13 residues long. Germline V gene lookup returns CDR1 MDHEN and CDR2 SYDVKM. The CDR3 coding sequence is TGTGCCAGCAGGGGACAGGGAGAGGCTGAAGCTTTCTTT. This translates into CASRGQGEAEAFF.

V gene TRBV9 combines with J gene TRBJ2-3; D is unclear. The CDR3 length is 16 residues. Trimming took off 0 bases at V and 2 bases at J, with 13 bases between the two ends. Germline-derived CDR1 and CDR2 are SGDLS and YYNGEE. Here the CDR3 reads CASSVGKAWYTDTQYF. The DNA for the CDR3 is TGTGCCAGCAGCGTAGGAAAAGCGTGGTACACAGATACGCAGTATTTT.

The J gene is TRBJ2-7, the V gene TRBV4-3; D not resolved. Germline CDR1 LGHNA, CDR2 YSLEER. The CDR3 is 14 amino acids. Trimming took 0 bases from V and 2 from J, leaving 8 bases between them. The CDR3 sequence: CASSQDGKAYEQYF. CDR3 nucleotide sequence: TGCGCCAGCAGCCAAGATGGCAAAGCCTACGAGCAGTACTTC.

The rearrangement joins TRBV28 to TRBJ2-5, with 10 bases aligning to TRBD2. Trimming removed 6 bases from V and 5 bases from J; junction bases left unmatched: 12. The V gene's germline CDR1 is MDHEN and CDR2 SYDVKM. This CDR3 is built from 16 residues. CDR3 amino acids: CASSGSSGSRGETQYF. For the CDR3, the DNA is TGTGCCAGCAGCGGCTCTAGCGGGAGTCGAGGGGAGACCCAGTACTTC.

This chain connects TRBV6-1 to TRBJ2-7; D unclear. Germline V lookup: CDR1 MNHNS, CDR2 SASEGT. V was trimmed by 3 bases and J by 7 bases, leaving 16 bases between them. The CDR3 is 14 amino acids. The CDR3 loop reads CASSDPVARGEQYF. CDR3 in DNA: TGTGCCAGCAGTGACCCGGTAGCTAGAGGTGAGCAGTACTTC.

The CDR3 is CASSSYSGGRANVLTF. The CDR3 bases are TGTGCCAGCAGCTCGTATAGCGGGGGCAGGGCCAACGTCCTGACTTTC. The chain has TRBV11-2 and TRBJ2-6; TRBD2 matches at 9 bases. J gave up 5 bases and V 4 bases, and 6 bases lay outside the gene matches. The germline V gene encodes CDR1 SGHAT and CDR2 FQNNGV. CDR3 length equals 16 residues. The full variable domain, with the rest looked up from reference TRBV11-2 and TRBJ2-6, is EAGVAQSPRYKIIEKRQSVAFWCNPISGHATLYWYQQILGQGPKLLIQFQNNGVVDDSQLPKDRFSAERLKGVDSTLKIQPAKLEDSAVYLCASSSYSGGRANVLTFGAGSRLTVL.

The gene calls are TRBV7-9 and TRBJ2-5; 10 bases align to TRBD2. There are 16 residues in the CDR3. The V gene end was trimmed by 5 bases and the J gene end by 5 bases; junction bases not matched to a gene: 11. Germline lookup yields CDR1 SEHNR and CDR2 FQNEAQ (reference sequence). The CDR3 reads CASSPPRLAGVETQYF. CDR3 nucleotide sequence: TGTGCCAGCAGCCCCCCCCGGCTAGCGGGAGTGGAGACCCAGTACTTC.

The genes are TRBV5-1 and TRBJ2-2; 7 bases align to TRBD2. The CDR3 is 16 residues long. V shed 2 bases and J 2 bases; nucleotides not matched to a gene: 6. Per the germline V gene, CDR1 is SGHRS and CDR2 is YFSETQ. Here the CDR3 reads CASSFSGTTNTGELFF. The CDR3, as DNA: TGCGCCAGCAGCTTCTCCGGGACTACAAACACCGGGGAGCTGTTTTTT.

This rearrangement joins TRBV7-2 to TRBJ1-5, with D perhaps TRBD1 (5 bases). CDR3 size: 14 residues. Germline V gives CDR1 SGHTA, CDR2 FQGNSA. With 1 base removed from V and 7 bases from J, the gap between germline ends came to 11 bases. The CDR3 nucleotides are TGTGCCAGCAGCTTAGGGGGGGGGAAGCAGCCCCAGCATTTT. This codes for CASSLGGGKQPQHF.

DNA for the CDR3: TGCGCCAGCAGCTGGACAGGGGAGGTTAGCTATGGCTACACCTTC. This sequence encodes CASSWTGEVSYGYTF. The chain uses TRBV5-1 and TRBJ1-2; 9 bases agree with TRBD1. Germline trimming cut 3 bases from V and 4 bases from J; bases unmatched to any gene: 7. In germline, CDR1 is SGHRS, CDR2 YFSETQ. The CDR3 consists of 15 residues.

This chain uses TRBV5-1 with TRBJ2-7, with 7 bases identical to TRBD1. CDR3 size: 14 residues. Germline values: CDR1 SGHRS, CDR2 YFSETQ. After removal of 7 bases from V and 3 bases from J, the junction contained 10 bases not matched to a gene. The CDR3 here is CASYPPGQSYEQYF. The CDR3 DNA sequence: TGCGCCAGCTATCCCCCGGGACAGAGCTACGAGCAGTACTTC.